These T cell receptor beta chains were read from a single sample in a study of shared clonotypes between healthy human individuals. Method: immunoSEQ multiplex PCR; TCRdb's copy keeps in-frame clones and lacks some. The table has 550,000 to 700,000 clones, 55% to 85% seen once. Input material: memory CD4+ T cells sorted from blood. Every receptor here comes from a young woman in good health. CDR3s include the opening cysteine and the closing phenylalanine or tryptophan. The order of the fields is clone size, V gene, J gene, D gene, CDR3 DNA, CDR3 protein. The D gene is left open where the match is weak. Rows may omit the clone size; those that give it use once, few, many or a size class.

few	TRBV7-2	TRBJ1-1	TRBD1	TGTGCCAGCAGCCGGACAGGGGTGAAAGCTTTCTTT	CASSRTGVKAFF
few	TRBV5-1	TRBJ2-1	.	TGCGCCAGCAGCCCGGACACCAGCGGCTACAATGAGCAGTTCTTC	CASSPDTSGYNEQFF
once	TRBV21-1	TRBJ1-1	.	TGTGCCAGCAGCAAGGGATCCAGGCCGGGGGGGTCTGAAGCTTTCTTT	CASSKGSRPGGSEAFF
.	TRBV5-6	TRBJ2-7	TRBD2	TGTGCCAGCAGCTCTGTCCCGACTAGCGGGAGAACAGCCTACGAGCAGTACTTC	CASSSVPTSGRTAYEQYF
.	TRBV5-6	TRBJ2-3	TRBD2	TGTGCCAGCAGCGGGACTAGCGGGGGCAATACGCAGTATTTT	CASSGTSGGNTQYF
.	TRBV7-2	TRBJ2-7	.	TGTGCCAGCAGCTTAGTTTCAGGGCGCCAAACCTACGAGCAGTACTTC	CASSLVSGRQTYEQYF
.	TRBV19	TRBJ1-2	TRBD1	TGTGCCAGCGTAGACAGGGGACTTAACTATGGCTACACCTTC	CASVDRGLNYGYTF
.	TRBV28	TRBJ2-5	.	TGTGCCAGCAGCAGCCCCCCGGAGACCCAGTACTTC	CASSSPPETQYF
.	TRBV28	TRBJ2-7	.	TGTGCCAGCAGTCCAAGGCAGGTGTTCGGTGAGCAGTACTTC	CASSPRQVFGEQYF
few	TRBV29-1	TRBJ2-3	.	TGCAGCGCCAGGACTAGCACAGATACGCAGTATTTT	CSARTSTDTQYF
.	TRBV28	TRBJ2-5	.	TGTGCCAGCAGCTCACGGGAGACCCAGTACTTC	CASSSRETQYF
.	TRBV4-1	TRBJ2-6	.	TGCGCCAGCAGCCAACCAATCACCCAGGTCTCTGGGGCCAACGTCCTGACTTTC	CASSQPITQVSGANVLTF
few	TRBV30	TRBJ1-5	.	TGTGCCTGGAGTAGACAGGTCAATCAGCCCCAGCATTTT	CAWSRQVNQPQHF
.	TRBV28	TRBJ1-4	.	TGTGCCAGCAGTTTACAAGCAACTAATGAAAAACTGTTTTTT	CASSLQATNEKLFF
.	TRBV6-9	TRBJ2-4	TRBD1	TGTGCCAGCAGTTCCCCAAAGACAGGGTCGGACATTCAGTACTTC	CASSSPKTGSDIQYF
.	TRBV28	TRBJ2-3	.	TGTGCCAGCAGTCCACACGTCACGGGCACAGATACGCAGTATTTT	CASSPHVTGTDTQYF
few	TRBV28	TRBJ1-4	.	TGTGCCAGCAGTTTAGGGGGAGGAAAACTGTTTTTT	CASSLGGGKLFF
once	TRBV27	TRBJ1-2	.	TGTGCCAGCAGACTACAGGGAGGCGGTGGCTACACCTTC	CASRLQGGGGYTF
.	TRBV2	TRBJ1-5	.	TGTGCCAGCAGTGAGGCGCCGGGTTACAATCAGCCCCAGCATTTT	CASSEAPGYNQPQHF
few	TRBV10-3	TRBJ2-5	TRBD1	TGTGCCATCAGTGGGTCGGACAGGGTTGGGGAGACCCAGTACTTC	CAISGSDRVGETQYF
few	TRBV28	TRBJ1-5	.	TGTGCCAGCAGGGACTCCGGGGGTATCCAGCCCCAGCATTTT	CASRDSGGIQPQHF
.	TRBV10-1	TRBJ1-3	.	TGCGCCAGCAGTGACAACAGTCCCTCTGGAAACACCATATATTTT	CASSDNSPSGNTIYF
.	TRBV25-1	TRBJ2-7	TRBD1	TGTGCCAGCAGTGAACCGGGACAGTACTACGAGCAGTACTTC	CASSEPGQYYEQYF
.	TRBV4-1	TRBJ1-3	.	TGCGCCAGCAGCCAAGATCGGTCTTCTGGAAACACCATATATTTT	CASSQDRSSGNTIYF